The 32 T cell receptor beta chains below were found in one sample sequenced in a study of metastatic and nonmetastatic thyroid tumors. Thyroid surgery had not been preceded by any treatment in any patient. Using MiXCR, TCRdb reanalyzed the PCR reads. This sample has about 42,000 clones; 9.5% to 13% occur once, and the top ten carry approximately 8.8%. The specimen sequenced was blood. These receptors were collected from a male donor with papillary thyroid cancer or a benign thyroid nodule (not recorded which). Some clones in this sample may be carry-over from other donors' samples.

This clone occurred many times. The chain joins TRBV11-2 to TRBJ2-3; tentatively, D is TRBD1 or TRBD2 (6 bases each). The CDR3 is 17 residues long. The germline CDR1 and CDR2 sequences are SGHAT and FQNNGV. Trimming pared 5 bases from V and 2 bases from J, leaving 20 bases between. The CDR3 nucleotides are TGTGCCAGCAGCCGTTTTAGGGGGGCGGGGTTCACAGATACGCAGTATTTT. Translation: CASSRFRGAGFTDTQYF. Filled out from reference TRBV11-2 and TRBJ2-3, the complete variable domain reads EAGVAQSPRYKIIEKRQSVAFWCNPISGHATLYWYQQILGQGPKLLIQFQNNGVVDDSQLPKDRFSAERLKGVDSTLKIQPAKLEDSAVYLCASSRFRGAGFTDTQYFGPGTRLTVL.

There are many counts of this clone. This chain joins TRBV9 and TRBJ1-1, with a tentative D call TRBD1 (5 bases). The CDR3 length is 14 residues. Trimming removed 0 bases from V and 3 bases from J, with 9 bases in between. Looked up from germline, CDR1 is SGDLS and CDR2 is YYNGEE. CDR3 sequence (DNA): TGTGCCAGCAGCGTAGATGGAGGGGACACTGAAGCTTTCTTT. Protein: CASSVDGGDTEAFF.

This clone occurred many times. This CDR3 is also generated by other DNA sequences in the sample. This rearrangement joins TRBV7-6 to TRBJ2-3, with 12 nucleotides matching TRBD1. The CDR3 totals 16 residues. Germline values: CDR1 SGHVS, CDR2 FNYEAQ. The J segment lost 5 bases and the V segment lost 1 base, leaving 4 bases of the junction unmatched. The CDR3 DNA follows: TGTGCCAGCAGCTTAGTCGGGGACAGGGGGCAAGATACGCAGTATTTT. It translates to CASSLVGDRGQDTQYF.

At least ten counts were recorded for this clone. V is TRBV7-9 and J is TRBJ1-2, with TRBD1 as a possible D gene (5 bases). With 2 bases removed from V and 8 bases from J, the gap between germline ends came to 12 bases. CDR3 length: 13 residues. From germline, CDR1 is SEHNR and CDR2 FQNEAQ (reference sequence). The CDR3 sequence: CASSLLLEGGYTF. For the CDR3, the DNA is TGTGCCAGCAGCTTATTGCTGGAGGGGGGCTACACCTTC.

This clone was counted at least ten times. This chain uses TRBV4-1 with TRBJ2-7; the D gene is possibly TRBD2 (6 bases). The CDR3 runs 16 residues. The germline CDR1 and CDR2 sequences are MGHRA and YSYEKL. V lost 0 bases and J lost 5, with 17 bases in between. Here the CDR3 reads CASSQESNRRGHEQYF. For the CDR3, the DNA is TGCGCCAGCAGCCAAGAGTCGAATCGGCGGGGACACGAGCAGTACTTC.

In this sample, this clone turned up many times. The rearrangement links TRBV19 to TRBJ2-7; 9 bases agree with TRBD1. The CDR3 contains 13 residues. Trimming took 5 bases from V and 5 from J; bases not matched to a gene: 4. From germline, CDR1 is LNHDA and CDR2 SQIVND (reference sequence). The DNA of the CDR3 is TGTGCCAGTAGTGAACAGGGGGCGGACGAGCAGTACTTC. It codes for CASSEQGADEQYF. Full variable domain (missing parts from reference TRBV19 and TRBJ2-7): DGGITQSPKYLFRKEGQNVTLSCEQNLNHDAMYWYRQDPGQGLRLIYYSQIVNDFQKGDIAEGYSVSREKKESFPLTVTSAQKNPTAFYLCASSEQGADEQYFGPGTRLTVT.

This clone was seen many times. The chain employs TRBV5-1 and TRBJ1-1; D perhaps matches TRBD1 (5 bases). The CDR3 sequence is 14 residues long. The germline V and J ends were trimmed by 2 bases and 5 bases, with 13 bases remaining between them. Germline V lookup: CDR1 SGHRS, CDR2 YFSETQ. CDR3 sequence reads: CASSFGTGGTEAFF. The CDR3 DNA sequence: TGCGCCAGCAGCTTTGGGACGGGGGGGACTGAAGCTTTCTTT.

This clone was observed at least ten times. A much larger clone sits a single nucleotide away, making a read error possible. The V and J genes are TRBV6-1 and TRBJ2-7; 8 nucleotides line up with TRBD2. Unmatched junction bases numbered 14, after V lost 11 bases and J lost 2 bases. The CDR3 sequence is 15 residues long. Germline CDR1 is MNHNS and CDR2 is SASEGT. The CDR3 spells CARALRLAGAYEQYF. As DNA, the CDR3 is TGTGCCCGCGCATTAAGGCTAGCGGGCGCCTACGAGCAGTACTTC.

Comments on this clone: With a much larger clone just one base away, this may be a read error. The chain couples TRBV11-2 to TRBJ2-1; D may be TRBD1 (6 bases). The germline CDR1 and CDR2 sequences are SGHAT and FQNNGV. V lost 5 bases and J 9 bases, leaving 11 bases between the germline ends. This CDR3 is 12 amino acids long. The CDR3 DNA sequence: TGTGCCAGCAGCACCCAGGGGTTTGAGCAGTTCTTC. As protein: CASSTQGFEQFF.

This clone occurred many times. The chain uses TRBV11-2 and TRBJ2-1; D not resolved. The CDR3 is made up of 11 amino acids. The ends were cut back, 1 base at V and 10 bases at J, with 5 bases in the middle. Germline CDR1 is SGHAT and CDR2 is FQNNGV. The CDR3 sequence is CASSLGPEQFF. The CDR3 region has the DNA TGTGCCAGCAGCTTAGGGCCGGAGCAGTTCTTC.

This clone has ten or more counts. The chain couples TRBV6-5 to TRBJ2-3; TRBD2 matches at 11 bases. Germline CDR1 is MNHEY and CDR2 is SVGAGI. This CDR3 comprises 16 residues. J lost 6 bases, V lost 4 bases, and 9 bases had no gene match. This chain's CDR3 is CASSSPTSGSFDTQYF. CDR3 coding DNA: TGTGCCAGCAGTTCTCCTACTAGCGGGAGTTTTGATACGCAGTATTTT.

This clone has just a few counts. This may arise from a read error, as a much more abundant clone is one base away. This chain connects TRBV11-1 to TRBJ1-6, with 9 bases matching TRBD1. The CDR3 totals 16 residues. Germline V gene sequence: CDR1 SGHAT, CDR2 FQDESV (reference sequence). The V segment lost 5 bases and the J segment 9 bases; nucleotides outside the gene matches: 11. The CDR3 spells CASSPTGTGTSSPLHF. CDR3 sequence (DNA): TGTGCCAGCAGCCCGACCGGGACAGGGACTTCTTCACCCCTCCACTTT.

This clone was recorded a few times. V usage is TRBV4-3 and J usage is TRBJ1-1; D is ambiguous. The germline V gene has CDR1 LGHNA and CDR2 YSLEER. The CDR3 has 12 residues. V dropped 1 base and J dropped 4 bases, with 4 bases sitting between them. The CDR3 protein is CASSQGATEAFF. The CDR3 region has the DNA TGCGCCAGCAGCCAAGGGGCCACTGAAGCTTTCTTT.

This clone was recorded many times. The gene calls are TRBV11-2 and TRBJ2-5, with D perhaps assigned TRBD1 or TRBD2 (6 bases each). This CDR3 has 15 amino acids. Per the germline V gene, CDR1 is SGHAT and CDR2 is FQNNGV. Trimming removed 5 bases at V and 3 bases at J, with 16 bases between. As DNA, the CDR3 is TGTGCCAGCAGCCCGATGGGGGGCAGGGAAGAGACCCAGTACTTC. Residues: CASSPMGGREETQYF.

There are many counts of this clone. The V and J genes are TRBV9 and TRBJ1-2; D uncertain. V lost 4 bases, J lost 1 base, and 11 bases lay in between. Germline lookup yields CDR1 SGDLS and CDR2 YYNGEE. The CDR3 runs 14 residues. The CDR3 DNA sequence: TGTGCCAGCAGCCCCCGACTCTTTAACTATGGCTACACCTTC. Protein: CASSPRLFNYGYTF.

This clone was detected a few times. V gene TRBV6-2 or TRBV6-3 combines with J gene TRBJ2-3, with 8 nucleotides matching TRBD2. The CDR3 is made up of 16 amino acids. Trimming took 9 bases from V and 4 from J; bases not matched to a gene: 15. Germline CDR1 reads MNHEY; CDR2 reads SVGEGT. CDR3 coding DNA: TGTGCCAGAAGTACACCGGGACTAGGGGGGGCAGATACGCAGTATTTT. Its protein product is CARSTPGLGGADTQYF.

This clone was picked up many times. The CDR3 sequence is CASSQEGGEPQHF. CDR3 nucleotides: TGTGCCAGCAGTCAGGAAGGTGGGGAGCCCCAGCATTTT. The chain couples TRBV2 to TRBJ1-5, with D hard to call. Germline loops: CDR1 SNHLY, CDR2 FYNNEI. Trimming took 5 bases from V and 8 from J, leaving 13 bases between them. The CDR3 contains 13 residues.

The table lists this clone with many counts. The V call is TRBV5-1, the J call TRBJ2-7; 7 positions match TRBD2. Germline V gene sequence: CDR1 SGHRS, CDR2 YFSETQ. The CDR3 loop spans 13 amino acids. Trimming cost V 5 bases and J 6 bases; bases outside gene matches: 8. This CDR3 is CASRGEGGLEQYF. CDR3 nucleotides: TGCGCCAGCAGGGGGGAGGGTGGTCTCGAGCAGTACTTC.

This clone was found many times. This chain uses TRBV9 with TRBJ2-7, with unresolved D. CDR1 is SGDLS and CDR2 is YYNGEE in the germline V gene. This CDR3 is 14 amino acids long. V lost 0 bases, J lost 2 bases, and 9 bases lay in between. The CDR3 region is CASSVGGQAYEQYF. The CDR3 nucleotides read TGTGCCAGCAGCGTAGGTGGGCAGGCCTACGAGCAGTACTTC.

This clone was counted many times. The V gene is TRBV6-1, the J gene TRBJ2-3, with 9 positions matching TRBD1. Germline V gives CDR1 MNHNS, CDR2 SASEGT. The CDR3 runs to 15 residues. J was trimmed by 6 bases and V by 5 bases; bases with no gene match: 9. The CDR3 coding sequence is TGTGCCAGCAGTTCCGCCGGGACAGGGTGGGATACGCAGTATTTT. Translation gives CASSSAGTGWDTQYF.

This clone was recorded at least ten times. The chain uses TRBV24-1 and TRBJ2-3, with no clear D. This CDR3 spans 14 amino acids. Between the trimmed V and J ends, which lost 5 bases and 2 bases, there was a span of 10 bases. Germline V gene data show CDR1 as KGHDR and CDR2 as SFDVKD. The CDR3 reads CATSGPRLTDTQYF. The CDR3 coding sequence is TGTGCCACCAGTGGCCCCAGGCTCACAGATACGCAGTATTTT.

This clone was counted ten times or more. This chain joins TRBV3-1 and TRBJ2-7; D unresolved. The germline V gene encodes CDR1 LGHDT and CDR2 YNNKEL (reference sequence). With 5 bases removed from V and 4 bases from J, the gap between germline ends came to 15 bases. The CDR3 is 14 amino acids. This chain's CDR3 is CASSNLDGTYEQYF. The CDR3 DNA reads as TGTGCCAGCAGCAACCTCGATGGAACTTACGAGCAGTACTTC.

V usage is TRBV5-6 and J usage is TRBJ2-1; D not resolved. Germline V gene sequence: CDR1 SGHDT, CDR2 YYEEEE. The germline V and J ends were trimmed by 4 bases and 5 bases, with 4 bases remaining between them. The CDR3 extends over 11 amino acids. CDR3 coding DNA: TGTGCCAGCAGCCCCCACAATGAGCAGTTCTTC. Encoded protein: CASSPHNEQFF.

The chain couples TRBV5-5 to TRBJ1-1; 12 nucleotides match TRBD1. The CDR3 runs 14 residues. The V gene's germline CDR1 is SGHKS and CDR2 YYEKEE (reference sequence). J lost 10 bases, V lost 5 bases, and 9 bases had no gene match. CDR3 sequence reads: CASSQGQGASRAFF. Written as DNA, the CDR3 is TGTGCCAGCAGTCAGGGACAGGGGGCTTCTAGAGCTTTCTTT. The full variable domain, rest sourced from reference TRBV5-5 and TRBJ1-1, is DAGVTQSPTHLIKTRGQQVTLRCSPISGHKSVSWYQQVLGQGPQFIFQYYEKEERGRGNFPDRFSARQFPNYSSELNVNALLLGDSALYLCASSQGQGASRAFFGQGTRLTVV.

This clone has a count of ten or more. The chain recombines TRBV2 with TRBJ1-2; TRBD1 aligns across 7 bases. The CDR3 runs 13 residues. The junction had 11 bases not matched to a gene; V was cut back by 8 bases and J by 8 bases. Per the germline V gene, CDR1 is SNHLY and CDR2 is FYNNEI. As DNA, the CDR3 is TGTGCCAGCCCTCCCCGACAGGGAAAGGGCTACACCTTC. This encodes CASPPRQGKGYTF.

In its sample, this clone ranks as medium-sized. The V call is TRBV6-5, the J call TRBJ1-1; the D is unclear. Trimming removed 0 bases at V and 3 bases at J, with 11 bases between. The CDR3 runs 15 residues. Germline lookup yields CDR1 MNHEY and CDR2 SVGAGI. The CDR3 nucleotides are TGTGCCAGCAGTTACTCGTCGGGTGGTTACACTGAAGCTTTCTTT. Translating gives CASSYSSGGYTEAFF.

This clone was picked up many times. Here the CDR3 reads CASSSDRNSGNTIYF. Here the CDR3 DNA reads TGTGCCAGCAGCTCGGACAGAAACTCTGGAAACACCATATATTTT. The V call is TRBV7-9, the J call TRBJ1-3, with D perhaps TRBD1 (6 bases). V was shortened by 4 bases and J by 0 bases, with 10 bases between the two germline ends. There are 15 residues in the CDR3. The germline V gene encodes CDR1 SEHNR and CDR2 FQNEAQ (reference sequence).

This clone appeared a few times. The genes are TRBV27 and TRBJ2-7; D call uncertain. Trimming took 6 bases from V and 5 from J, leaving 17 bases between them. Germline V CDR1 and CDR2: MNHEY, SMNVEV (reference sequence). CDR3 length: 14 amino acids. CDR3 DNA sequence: TGTGCCAGCAGGCCCCATGGGGATGCCCACGAGCAGTACTTC. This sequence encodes CASRPHGDAHEQYF.

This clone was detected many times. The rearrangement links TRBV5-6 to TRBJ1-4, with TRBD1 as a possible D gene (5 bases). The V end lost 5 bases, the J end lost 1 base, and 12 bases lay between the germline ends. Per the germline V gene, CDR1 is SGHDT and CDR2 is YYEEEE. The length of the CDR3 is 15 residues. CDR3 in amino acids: CASRLYQGTNEKLFF. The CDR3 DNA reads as TGTGCCAGCAGACTCTACCAGGGAACTAATGAAAAACTGTTTTTT.

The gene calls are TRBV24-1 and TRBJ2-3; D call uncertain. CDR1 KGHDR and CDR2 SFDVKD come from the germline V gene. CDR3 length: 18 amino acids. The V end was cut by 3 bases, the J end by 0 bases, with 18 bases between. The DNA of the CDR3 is TGTGCCACCAGTGATCCCACCCCCCGTGAAGGGAGCACAGATACGCAGTATTTT. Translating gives CATSDPTPREGSTDTQYF.

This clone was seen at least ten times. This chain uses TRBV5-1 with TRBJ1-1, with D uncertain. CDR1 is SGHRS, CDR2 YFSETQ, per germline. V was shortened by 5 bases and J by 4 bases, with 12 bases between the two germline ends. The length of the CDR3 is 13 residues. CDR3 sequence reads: CASSHPPGTEAFF. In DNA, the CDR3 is TGCGCCAGCAGTCACCCACCGGGCACTGAAGCTTTCTTT.

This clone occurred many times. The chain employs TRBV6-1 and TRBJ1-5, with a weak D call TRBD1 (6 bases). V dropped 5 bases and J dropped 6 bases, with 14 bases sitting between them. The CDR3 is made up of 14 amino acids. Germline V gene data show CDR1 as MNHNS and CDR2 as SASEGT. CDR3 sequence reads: CASSYAGGGQPQHF. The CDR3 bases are TGTGCCAGCAGTTATGCGGGGGGCGGTCAGCCCCAGCATTTT.